This T cell receptor beta chain was observed in a study of T cell responses to AZD1222 COVID-19 vaccine (dated by TCRdb to 2020 to 2022). With regard to the full study: AZD1222 recipients whose second dose came at about 4 weeks and those whose second dose came at about 12 weeks were combined into one group, since spike-specific TCR depth and breadth did not differ between the two schedules. A total of just over 230 trial participants underwent TCR sequencing, of whom around 210 had received two doses of AZD1222 and about 25 had received two doses of the MenACWY control vaccine. Trial participants were enrolled by age into subgroups of 18-55, 56-69 and 70-plus years, and around 150, 28 and 57 TCR-sequenced participants, respectively, were included in these subgroups.

The CDR3 regions of human TCRbeta chains were analyzed by immunosequencing. In the authors' own workflow: TCRs in the repertoires were matched against a reference library of SARS-CoV-2-specific TCRs that had been generated with the MIRA antigen-specificity platform. Breadth was defined as the fraction of unique TCRs that were SARS-CoV-2-associated, and depth was defined as the fraction of total T cells that were SARS-CoV-2-associated. Each spike-specific TCR was assigned to its reactive spike region and to a CD4 or CD8 class using the MIRA data. Log10-transformed breadth and depth values were compared by one-way ANOVA with Sidak's multiple comparisons tests. Sourced from immuneACCESS, this table was stored by TCRdb with only in-frame sequences that have V and J called. A share of the clones is absent; for the studies checked, an unresolved V gene accounts for under half, and the remainder has no known explanation. The V and J calls and clone size are taken from that table; D and trimming were inferred from the DNA. The sample table shows 95,000 to 150,000 clones, and approximately 92% are seen once. The ten largest clones take up under 3.5% of the sample.

This clone was observed once. It lacks a known antigen. Base qualities are not at hand, and no much larger clone is one base apart. V and J are truncated by 4 bases and 2 bases respectively, leaving an intervening sequence of 5 bases. CDR1 is given as SNHLY and CDR2 as FYNNEI, both from the germline V gene. The CDR3 goes from the cysteine to the phenylalanine over 12 residues. Just CDR3 DNA is preserved here, 36 bases in frame from base 1. This sample's time point label indicates: baseline before first vaccination. Samples from vaccinated people were obtained from the UK trials COV001 and COV002, which included a single-blind randomized controlled phase 2/3 trial of AZD1222 (ChAdOx1 nCoV-19) in healthy adults. For TCRbeta chain sequencing, PBMC samples from trial participants were taken at day 0 and at day 28 after the second dose. Points the paper makes about the study in general: Because no day 14 peak-response samples were available, the repertoires could be characterized only after the peak T cell response. Nearly half of unique spike-specific TCRs reportedly recognized epitopes outside regions mutated in the B.1.351 and B.1.1.7 variants. Conclusions about previously exposed vaccinees are limited because only six or seven AZD1222 recipients were SARS-CoV-2 seropositive at baseline. A significant rise in spike-specific TCR breadth and depth was observed after two AZD1222 doses relative to day 0 and relative to MenACWY recipients. Vaccine-associated CD4 TCRs spanned the whole spike protein, with dominant responses in regions 160-218 and 743-854. In the small 56-69-year group, the increase in depth fell short of significance, most likely because of low power. Participants were mostly white British and included more females than males, and it was suggested by the authors that clonal diversity may have been underestimated.

The sequencing used peripheral blood, collected on day 0 of AZD1222 vaccination. The sequence joins TRBV2 to TRBJ1-2, with the D gene not clear enough to name. This TCR came from an adult in good health. The CDR3 protein is CASSGQNYGYTF. Here is the DNA: TGTGCCAGCAGTGGGCAGAACTATGGCTACACCTTC. With the rest looked up from the reference TRBV2 and TRBJ1-2 genes rather than sequenced, the full variable domain is EPEVTQTPSHQVTQMGQEVILRCVPISNHLYFYWYRQILGQKVEFLVSFYNNEISEKSEIFDDQFSVERPDGSNFTLKIRSTKLEDSAMYFCASSGQNYGYTFGSGTRLTVV.